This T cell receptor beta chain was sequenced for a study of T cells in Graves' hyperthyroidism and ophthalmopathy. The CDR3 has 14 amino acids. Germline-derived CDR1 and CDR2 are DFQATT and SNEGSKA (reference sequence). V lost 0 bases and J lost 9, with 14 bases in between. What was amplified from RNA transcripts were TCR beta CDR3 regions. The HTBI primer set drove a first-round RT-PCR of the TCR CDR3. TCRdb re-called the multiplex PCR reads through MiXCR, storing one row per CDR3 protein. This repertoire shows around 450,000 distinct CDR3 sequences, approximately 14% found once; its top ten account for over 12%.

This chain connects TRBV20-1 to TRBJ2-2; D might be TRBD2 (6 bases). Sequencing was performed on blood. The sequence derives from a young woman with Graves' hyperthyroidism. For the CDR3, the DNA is TGCAGTGCTAGAGAAGAGGGACTTGTCAGGGAGCTGTTTTTT. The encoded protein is CSAREEGLVRELFF.